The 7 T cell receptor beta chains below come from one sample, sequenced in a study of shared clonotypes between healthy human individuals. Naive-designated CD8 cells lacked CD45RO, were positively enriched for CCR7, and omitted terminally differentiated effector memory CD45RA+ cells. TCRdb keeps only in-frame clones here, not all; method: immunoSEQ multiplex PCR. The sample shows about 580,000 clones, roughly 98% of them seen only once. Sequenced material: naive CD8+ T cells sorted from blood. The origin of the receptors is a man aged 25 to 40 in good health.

The CDR3 DNA sequence: TGCGCCAGCAGCTTGGAAGGGAATGGAAACACCATATATTTT. It is translated as CASSLEGNGNTIYF. This rearrangement joins TRBV5-1 to TRBJ1-3; D unclear. From germline, CDR1 is SGHRS and CDR2 YFSETQ. The CDR3 loop spans 14 amino acids. Trimming cost V 0 bases and J 3 bases, with 7 bases left between them. The full variable domain, rest sourced from reference TRBV5-1 and TRBJ1-3, is KAGVTQTPRYLIKTRGQQVTLSCSPISGHRSVSWYQQTPGQGLQFLFEYFSETQRNKGNFPGRFSGRQFSNSRSEMNVSTLELGDSALYLCASSLEGNGNTIYFGEGSWLTVV.

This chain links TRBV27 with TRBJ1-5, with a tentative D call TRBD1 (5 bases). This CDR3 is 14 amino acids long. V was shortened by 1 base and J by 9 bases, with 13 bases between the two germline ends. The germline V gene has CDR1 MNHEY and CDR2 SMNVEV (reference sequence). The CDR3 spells CASSLFAGPGPQHF. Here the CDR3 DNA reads TGTGCCAGCAGTTTATTTGCAGGGCCAGGGCCCCAGCATTTT.

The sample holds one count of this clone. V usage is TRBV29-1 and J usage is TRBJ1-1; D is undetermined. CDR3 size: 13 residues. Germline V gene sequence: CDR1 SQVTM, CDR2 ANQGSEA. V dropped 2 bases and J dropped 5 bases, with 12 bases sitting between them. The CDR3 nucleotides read TGCAGCGTTGAAATCCCTCTACAGACTGAAGCTTTCTTT. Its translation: CSVEIPLQTEAFF.

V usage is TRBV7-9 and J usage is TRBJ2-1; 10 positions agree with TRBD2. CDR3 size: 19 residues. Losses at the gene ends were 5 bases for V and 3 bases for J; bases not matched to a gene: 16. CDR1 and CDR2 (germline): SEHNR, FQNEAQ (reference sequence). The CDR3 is CASSHGAAGGPRYYNEQFF. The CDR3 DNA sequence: TGTGCCAGCAGCCACGGGGCAGCGGGAGGGCCCCGATACTACAATGAGCAGTTCTTC. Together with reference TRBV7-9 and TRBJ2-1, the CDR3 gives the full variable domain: DTGVSQNPRHKITKRGQNVTFRCDPISEHNRLYWYRQTLGQGPEFLTYFQNEAQLEKSRLLSDRFSAERPKGSFSTLEIQRTEQGDSAMYLCASSHGAAGGPRYYNEQFFGPGTRLTVL.

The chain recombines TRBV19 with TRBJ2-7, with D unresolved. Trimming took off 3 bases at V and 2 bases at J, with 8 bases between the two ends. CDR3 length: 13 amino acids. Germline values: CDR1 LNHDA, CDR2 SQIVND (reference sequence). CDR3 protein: CASSIALPYEQYF. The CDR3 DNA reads TGTGCCAGTAGTATCGCTCTACCCTACGAGCAGTACTTC.

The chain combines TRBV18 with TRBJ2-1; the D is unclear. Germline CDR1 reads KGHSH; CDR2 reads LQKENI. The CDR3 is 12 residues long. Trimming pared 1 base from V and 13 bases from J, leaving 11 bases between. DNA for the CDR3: TGTGCCAGCTCACCACTCGGGCAGCGTCAGTTCTTC. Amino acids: CASSPLGQRQFF.

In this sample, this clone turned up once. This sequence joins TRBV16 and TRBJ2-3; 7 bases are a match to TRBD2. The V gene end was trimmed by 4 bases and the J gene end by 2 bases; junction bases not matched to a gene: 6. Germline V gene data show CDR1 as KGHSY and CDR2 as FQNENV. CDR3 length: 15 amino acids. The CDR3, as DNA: TGTGCCAGCAGCCTCCTCAGCGGGATCACAGATACGCAGTATTTT. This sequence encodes CASSLLSGITDTQYF.